Each of the 21 T cell receptor beta chains below was sequenced from the same sample in a study of identical twins. TCRdb re-called the 5' RACE reads through MiXCR, storing one row per CDR3 protein. This table holds approximately 220,000 distinct CDR3 sequences, roughly 10% found once. Sequenced: memory (CD45RO+) T cells sorted from blood. These receptors were taken from a woman younger than 30 in good health.

This clonotype occurred many times. The chain employs TRBV10-3 and TRBJ2-1, with D possibly being TRBD1 or TRBD2 (6 bases each). Germline assignment: CDR1 ENHRY and CDR2 SYGVKD. The V gene lost 2 bases and the J gene lost 6 bases, with 14 bases spanning the gap. The CDR3 is 15 residues long. CDR3 in DNA: TGTGCCATCAGTGAGGGGGGGCCTGTGGTCAATGAGCAGTTCTTC. Translation: CAISEGGPVVNEQFF.

This clonotype was detected a few times. This rearrangement joins TRBV5-1 to TRBJ2-1; no firm D call. Germline CDR1 reads SGHRS; CDR2 reads YFSETQ. The CDR3 runs 13 residues. Trimming took 0 bases from V and 8 from J, leaving 9 bases between them. The CDR3 loop reads CASSLAMSDEQFF. CDR3 coding DNA: TGCGCCAGCAGCTTGGCCATGTCGGATGAGCAGTTCTTC.

This clonotype showed up just a few times. The rearrangement joins TRBV27 to TRBJ2-1; 8 nucleotides match TRBD2. CDR3 length: 15 residues. Germline V CDR1 and CDR2: MNHEY, SMNVEV (reference sequence). V was clipped by 5 bases and J by 4 bases; unmatched bases: 7. The CDR3 DNA sequence: TGTGCCAGCAGTCCCTGGGTAGCGGGGTACAATGAGCAGTTCTTC. Amino acids: CASSPWVAGYNEQFF.

The table lists this clonotype with a few counts. J is TRBJ1-1 and V is TRBV11-3; TRBD1 agrees at 7 bases. J was trimmed by 4 bases and V by 8 bases; bases with no gene match: 13. The CDR3 length is 15 residues. CDR1 and CDR2 (germline): SGHNT, YENEEA. The CDR3 DNA reads as TGTGCCAGCCGACGCAACCTAAACAGGGGCACTGAAGCTTTCTTT. Protein sequence: CASRRNLNRGTEAFF.

In its sample, this clonotype was seen many times. The rearrangement joins TRBV5-1 to TRBJ1-1, with unresolved D. Germline V gives CDR1 SGHRS, CDR2 YFSETQ. Trimming took off 2 bases at V and 4 bases at J, with 12 bases between the two ends. The CDR3 is 14 residues long. CDR3 loop: CASSFPERITEAFF. Here the CDR3 DNA reads TGCGCCAGCAGCTTCCCAGAGAGAATCACTGAAGCTTTCTTT.

The rearrangement links TRBV7-2 to TRBJ2-7; 7 bases line up with TRBD1. The ends lost 3 bases at V and 6 bases at J; junction bases unmatched: 8. The CDR3 totals 14 residues. The V gene's germline CDR1 is SGHTA and CDR2 FQGNSA. The DNA of the CDR3 is TGTGCCAGCAGCTTGACAGGGCAAGTGATCGAGCAGTACTTC. It translates to CASSLTGQVIEQYF. The whole variable domain, filled in from reference TRBV7-2 and TRBJ2-7, reads GAGVSQSPSNKVTEKGKDVELRCDPISGHTALYWYRQSLGQGLEFLIYFQGNSAPDKSGLPSDRFSAERTGGSVSTLTIQRTQQEDSAVYLCASSLTGQVIEQYFGPGTRLTVT.

This clonotype was found a few times. The chain links TRBV5-4 to TRBJ2-1; 10 bases align to TRBD2. The CDR3 is 16 amino acids. The V gene's germline CDR1 is SGHNT and CDR2 YYREEE (reference sequence). J gave up 7 bases and V 0 bases, and 7 bases lay outside the gene matches. CDR3 DNA: TGTGCCAGCAGCTTGGAGAGCGGGAGGGCCACGAATGAGCAGTTCTTC. Its translation is CASSLESGRATNEQFF.

This chain joins TRBV18 and TRBJ2-7; 9 nucleotides line up with TRBD2. V trimming: 6 bases; J trimming: 4 bases; junction bases outside the gene matches: 7. The germline gives CDR1 KGHSH, CDR2 LQKENI. This CDR3 region has 14 residues. CDR3 sequence reads: CASSPATSGYEQYF. Written as DNA, the CDR3 is TGTGCCAGCTCTCCGGCGACTAGCGGATACGAGCAGTACTTC.

This rearrangement joins TRBV2 to TRBJ2-1; 7 bases are shared with TRBD2. The V segment lost 6 bases and the J segment 7 bases; nucleotides outside the gene matches: 9. The CDR3 length is 14 residues. Germline CDR1 reads SNHLY; CDR2 reads FYNNEI. CDR3 bases: TGTGCCAGCAGGAAGCGGGACCTGCAGAATGAGCAGTTCTTC. The encoded protein is CASRKRDLQNEQFF.

There are a few counts of this clonotype. The J gene is TRBJ2-2, the V gene TRBV30; D perhaps matches TRBD1 (5 bases). The CDR3 extends over 13 amino acids. V dropped 3 bases and J dropped 6 bases, with 11 bases sitting between them. Germline V gene sequence: CDR1 GTSNPN, CDR2 SVGIG (reference sequence). The chain's CDR3 is CAWSPGLAGELFF. The CDR3 region has the DNA TGTGCCTGGAGCCCAGGGCTAGCCGGGGAGCTGTTTTTT.

The table lists this clonotype with a few counts. The J gene is TRBJ2-5, the V gene TRBV4-3; D gene ambiguous. The CDR3 runs 14 residues. Germline CDR1 LGHNA, CDR2 YSLEER. V lost 0 bases and J lost 3, with 8 bases in between. In DNA form, the CDR3 reads TGCGCCAGCAGCCAAGACCAGGCGAAAGAGACCCAGTACTTC. Encoded protein: CASSQDQAKETQYF.

The CDR3 DNA follows: TGTGCCTGGAGTCGGGAAGGTAGGCCTTTCTTT. Protein product: CAWSREGRPFF. V usage is TRBV30 and J usage is TRBJ1-1; the D is unclear. Deletions cut 2 bases from V and 12 bases from J, with 13 bases between. The germline V gene encodes CDR1 GTSNPN and CDR2 SVGIG (reference sequence). This CDR3 has 11 amino acids. Variable domain in full (rest from reference TRBV30 and TRBJ1-1): SQTIHQWPATLVQPVGSPLSLECTVEGTSNPNLYWYRQAAGRGLQLLFYSVGIGQISSEVPQNLSASRPQDRQFILSSKKLLLSDSGFYLCAWSREGRPFFGQGTRLTVV.

The V gene is TRBV20-1, the J gene TRBJ1-1; the D is unclear. Germline CDR1 and CDR2: DFQATT and SNEGSKA (reference sequence). V was cut by 0 bases and J by 5 bases, with 13 bases left in between. The CDR3 totals 14 residues. The CDR3: CSARESPGWTEAFF. In nucleotides, the CDR3 is TGCAGTGCTAGAGAGTCGCCGGGCTGGACTGAAGCTTTCTTT.

This clonotype was detected a few times. The rearrangement joins TRBV3-1 to TRBJ1-1; D ambiguous. Trimming removed 5 bases at V and 7 bases at J, with 8 bases between. The germline CDR1 and CDR2 sequences are LGHDT and YNNKEL (reference sequence). The CDR3 has 11 amino acids. The chain's CDR3 is CASSGRNEAFF. In DNA, the CDR3 is TGTGCCAGCAGCGGACGAAATGAAGCTTTCTTT. Using reference TRBV3-1 and TRBJ1-1 for the parts outside the CDR3, the full variable domain is DTAVSQTPKYLVTQMGNDKSIKCEQNLGHDTMYWYKQDSKKFLKIMFSYNNKELIINETVPNRFSPKSPDKAHLNLHINSLELGDSAVYFCASSGRNEAFFGQGTRLTVV.

At least ten counts were recorded for this clonotype. V usage is TRBV6-5 and J usage is TRBJ1-1; 11 positions agree with TRBD1. Trimming cost V 0 bases and J 7 bases; bases outside gene matches: 13. CDR1 is MNHEY and CDR2 is SVGAGI in the germline V gene. The CDR3 is made up of 18 amino acids. The CDR3 reads CASSYSPRGQGADREAFF. CDR3 nucleotide sequence: TGTGCCAGCAGTTACTCGCCTAGAGGACAGGGGGCAGACCGTGAAGCTTTCTTT.

The V call is TRBV20-1, the J call TRBJ1-3; unclear D gene. Germline V lookup: CDR1 DFQATT, CDR2 SNEGSKA (reference sequence). Trimming shortened V by 2 bases and J by 0 bases, and 5 bases separated the two germline ends. The CDR3 is made up of 13 amino acids. CDR3 protein: CSARSPSGNTIYF. CDR3 DNA: TGCAGTGCTAGATCGCCCTCTGGAAACACCATATATTTT.

This clonotype was detected many times. As DNA, the CDR3 is TGCGCCAGCAGCTTGGATCAGGCGGGAGACTATGGCTACACCTTC. Amino acids: CASSLDQAGDYGYTF. The J gene is TRBJ1-2, the V gene TRBV5-1; no clear D. Trimming took 0 bases from V and 3 from J, leaving 12 bases between them. CDR3 length: 15 residues. Germline CDR1 SGHRS, CDR2 YFSETQ.

This clonotype was counted only a few times. V is TRBV7-9 and J is TRBJ2-3, with D tentatively TRBD1 or TRBD2 (6 bases each). The CDR3 spans 14 residues. CDR1 SEHNR and CDR2 FQNEAQ come from the germline V gene (reference sequence). Deletions cut 1 base from V and 9 bases from J, with 14 bases between. The CDR3 sequence: CASSLVSGGTTQYF. CDR3 nucleotide sequence: TGTGCCAGCAGCTTAGTTTCCGGCGGGACAACGCAGTATTTT.

The V and J genes are TRBV29-1 and TRBJ2-5; D possibly corresponds to TRBD1 (6 bases). The CDR3 is 14 amino acids. V lost 8 bases and J 5 bases, leaving 21 bases between the germline ends. CDR1 is SQVTM and CDR2 is ANQGSEA in the germline V gene. CDR3 in DNA: TGCAGCACTTCCAGGGGCCAGGCGCGTGAGACCCAGTACTTC. Its translation is CSTSRGQARETQYF.

This clonotype was observed a few times. The chain employs TRBV11-2 and TRBJ2-3, with unresolved D. Germline assignment: CDR1 SGHAT and CDR2 FQNNGV. The CDR3 totals 14 residues. V was clipped by 0 bases and J by 7 bases, with 11 bases between them. The CDR3 bases are TGTGCCAGCAGCTTAGATCTGACGCCCTATACGCAGTATTTT. Its protein is CASSLDLTPYTQYF.

This clonotype was observed a handful of times. The chain links TRBV7-3 to TRBJ2-1, with TRBD2 matching over 12 bases. This CDR3 is built from 16 residues. The J segment lost 3 bases and the V segment lost 5 bases, leaving 5 bases of the junction unmatched. Germline CDR1 is SGHTA and CDR2 is FQGTGA. The CDR3 sequence: CASSGTGLAGYNEQFF. The CDR3 nucleotides are TGTGCCAGCAGCGGGACGGGACTAGCGGGCTACAATGAGCAGTTCTTC.